This paragraph reports one TCR beta chain. What it binds is unknown. TCRdb keeps only in-frame clones here, not all; method: immunoSEQ multiplex PCR. This sample yields around 690,000 clones, of which around 90% are seen a single time; 30% to 40% belongs to the top ten. Pooled CD45RO+ cells and CCR7-negative CD45RA+ TemRA cells made up CD8 memory. The data stem from a study of shared clonotypes between healthy human individuals. Study-level findings and limits: The study found lower generation probabilities in non-shared clonotypes than in those shared by all four donors.

With 8 bases clipped from V and 7 bases from J, the junction kept 14 bases outside the gene matches. This CDR3 has 16 amino acids. Germline CDR1 is LGHNA and CDR2 is YNFKEQ. The clonotype was recovered from a man younger than 30 in good health. Some clones in this sample may be carry-over from other donors' samples. Sequences were obtained from memory CD8+ T cells from PBMCs. Subset specified: CD45RO+ cells pooled with CCR7-negative TemRA cells. V is TRBV4-2 and J is TRBJ1-4; 9 bases align to TRBD1. The CDR3 is CASGPRTGVGGEKLFF. CDR3 nucleotide sequence: TGTGCCAGCGGACCACGGACAGGGGTGGGAGGTGAAAAACTGTTTTTT.